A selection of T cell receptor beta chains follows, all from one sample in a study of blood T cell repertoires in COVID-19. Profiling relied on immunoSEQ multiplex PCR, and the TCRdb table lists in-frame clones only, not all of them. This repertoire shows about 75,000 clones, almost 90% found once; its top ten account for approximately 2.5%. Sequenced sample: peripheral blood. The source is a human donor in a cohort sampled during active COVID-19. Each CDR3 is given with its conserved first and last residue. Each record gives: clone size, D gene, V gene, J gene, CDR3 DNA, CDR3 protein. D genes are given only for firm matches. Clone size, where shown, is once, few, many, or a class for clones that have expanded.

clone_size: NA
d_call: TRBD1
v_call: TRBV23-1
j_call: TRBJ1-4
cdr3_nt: TGCGCCAGCAGTCAGACGGGACAGGGGGCTCGCGATGAAAAACTGTTTTTT
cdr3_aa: CASSQTGQGARDEKLFF

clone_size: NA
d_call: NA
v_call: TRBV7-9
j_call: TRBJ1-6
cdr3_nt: TGTGCCAGCAGCTCCGGAGGAGGGAGCTCCTATAATTCACCCCTCCACTTT
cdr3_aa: CASSSGGGSSYNSPLHF

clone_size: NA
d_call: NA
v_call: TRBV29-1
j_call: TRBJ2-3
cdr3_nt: TGCAGCGTTGTCCCTATAACCACAGATACGCAGTATTTT
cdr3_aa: CSVVPITTDTQYF

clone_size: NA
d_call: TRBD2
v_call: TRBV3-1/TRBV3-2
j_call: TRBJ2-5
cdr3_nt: TGTGCCAGCAGCCAAGATATGGTGACTAGCGGGGCGGAGACCCAGTACTTC
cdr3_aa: CASSQDMVTSGAETQYF

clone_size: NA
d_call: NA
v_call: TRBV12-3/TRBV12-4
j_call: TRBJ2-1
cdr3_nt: TGTGCCAGCAGAAACCCCGGGACAGAGCAGTTCTTC
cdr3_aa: CASRNPGTEQFF

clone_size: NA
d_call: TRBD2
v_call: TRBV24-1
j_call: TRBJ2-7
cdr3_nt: TGTGCCACCCCTACCGGGAGGGAGCAGTACTTC
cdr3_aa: CATPTGREQYF

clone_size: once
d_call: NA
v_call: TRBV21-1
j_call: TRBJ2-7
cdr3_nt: TGTGCCAGCAGCAAAGCCCCACGGGGCGAGCAGTACTTC
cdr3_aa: CASSKAPRGEQYF

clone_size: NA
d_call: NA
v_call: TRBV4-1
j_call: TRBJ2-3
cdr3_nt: TGCGCCAGCAGCCAAGCGGTAGATACGCAGTATTTT
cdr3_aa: CASSQAVDTQYF

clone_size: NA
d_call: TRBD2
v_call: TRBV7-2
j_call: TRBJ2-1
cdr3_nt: TGTGCCAGCCATATAGGGACTAGCGGGGGCTACAATGAGCAGTTCTTC
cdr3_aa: CASHIGTSGGYNEQFF

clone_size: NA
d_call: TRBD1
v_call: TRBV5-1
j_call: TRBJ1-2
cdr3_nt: TGCGCCAGCAGCTTGGAGGCAGGGGGGATAAACTATGGCTACACCTTC
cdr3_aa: CASSLEAGGINYGYTF

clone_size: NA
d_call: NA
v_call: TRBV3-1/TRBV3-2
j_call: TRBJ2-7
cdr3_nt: TGTGCCAGCAGCCATCGGGATGGCGGGCAGTACTTC
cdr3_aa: CASSHRDGGQYF

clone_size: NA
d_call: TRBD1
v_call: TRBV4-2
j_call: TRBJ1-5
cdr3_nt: TGTGCCAGCAGCCAGACAGACAGGGACAATCAGCCCCAGCATTTT
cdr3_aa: CASSQTDRDNQPQHF

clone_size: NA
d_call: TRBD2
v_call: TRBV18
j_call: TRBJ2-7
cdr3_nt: TGTGCCAGCTCACCGACTAGCGGGAACCACGAGCAGTACTTC
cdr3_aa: CASSPTSGNHEQYF

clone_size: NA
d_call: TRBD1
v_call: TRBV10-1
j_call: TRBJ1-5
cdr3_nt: TGCGCCTGCCCAAGGGGGGACAGGACAGGGACCCTTAGCAATCAGCCCCAGCATTTT
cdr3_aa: CACPRGDRTGTLSNQPQHF

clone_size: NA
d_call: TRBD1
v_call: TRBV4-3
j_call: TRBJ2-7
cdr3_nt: TGCGCCAGCAGCCAAGGTGACAGGGGGGACGAGCAGTACTTC
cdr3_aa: CASSQGDRGDEQYF

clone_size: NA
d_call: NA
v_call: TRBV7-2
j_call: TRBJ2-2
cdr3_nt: TGTGCCAGCAGCTTAGGTTCTAGGCCGAACACCGGGGAGCTGTTTTTT
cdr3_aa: CASSLGSRPNTGELFF

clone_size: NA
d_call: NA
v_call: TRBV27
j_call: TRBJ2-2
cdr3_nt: TGTGCCAGCAGTTTATCGGCAACCGGGGAGCTGTTTTTT
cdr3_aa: CASSLSATGELFF

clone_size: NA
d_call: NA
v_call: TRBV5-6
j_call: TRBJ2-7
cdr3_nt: TGTGCCAGCAGCCGCTGGGACACCTACTACGAGCAGTACTTC
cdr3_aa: CASSRWDTYYEQYF

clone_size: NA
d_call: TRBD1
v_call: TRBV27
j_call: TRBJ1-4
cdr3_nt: TGTGCCAGCAGATTAGGGGGCTTAAGTGAAAAACTGTTTTTT
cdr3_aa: CASRLGGLSEKLFF

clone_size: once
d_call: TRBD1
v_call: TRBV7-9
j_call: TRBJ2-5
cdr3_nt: TGTGCCAGCAGCGTAAGGGGGCCCGGGGAGACCCAGTACTTC
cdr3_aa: CASSVRGPGETQYF

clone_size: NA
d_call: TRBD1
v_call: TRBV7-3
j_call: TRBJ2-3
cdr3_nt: TGTGCCAGCAGCTTAACTTCGGCCGGGACAGGGTTATCAGATACGCAGTATTTT
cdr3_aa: CASSLTSAGTGLSDTQYF

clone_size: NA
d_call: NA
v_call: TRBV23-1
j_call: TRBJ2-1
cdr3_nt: TGCGCCAGCAGTCAATTCGACACGGCTTACAATGAGCAGTTCTTC
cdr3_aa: CASSQFDTAYNEQFF

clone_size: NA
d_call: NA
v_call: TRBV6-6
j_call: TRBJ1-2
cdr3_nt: TGTGCCAGCAGCCGAAAGGCGGGGGGAGCCGCTAACTATGGCTACACCTTC
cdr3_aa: CASSRKAGGAANYGYTF

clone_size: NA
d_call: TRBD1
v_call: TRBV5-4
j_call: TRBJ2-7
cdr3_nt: TGTGCCAGCAGCATGGACAGGTACGAGCAGTACTTC
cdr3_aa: CASSMDRYEQYF

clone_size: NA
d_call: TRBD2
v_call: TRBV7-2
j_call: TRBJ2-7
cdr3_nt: TGTGCCAGCAGGGGGCCGGGACTAGCGTTCTACGAGCAGTACTTC
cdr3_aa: CASRGPGLAFYEQYF

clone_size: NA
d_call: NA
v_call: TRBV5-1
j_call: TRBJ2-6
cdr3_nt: TGCGCCAGCAACTGGGGGGACGGGGCCAACGTCCTGACTTTC
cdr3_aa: CASNWGDGANVLTF

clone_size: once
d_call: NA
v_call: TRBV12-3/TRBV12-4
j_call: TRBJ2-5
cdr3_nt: TGTGCCAGCAGAGGCCTACCAGGGGAGACCCAGTACTTC
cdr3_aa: CASRGLPGETQYF

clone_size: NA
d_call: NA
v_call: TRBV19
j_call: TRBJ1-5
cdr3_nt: TGTGCCAGTAGTGCCCGCTCGAAGGGAGTGGAGTTGGCTTATCAGCCCCAGCATTTT
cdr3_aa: CASSARSKGVELAYQPQHF

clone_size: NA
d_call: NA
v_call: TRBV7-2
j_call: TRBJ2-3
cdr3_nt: TGTGCCAGCAGCTTAGCGTTTCGAAGCGGCACAGATACGCAGTATTTT
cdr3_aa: CASSLAFRSGTDTQYF

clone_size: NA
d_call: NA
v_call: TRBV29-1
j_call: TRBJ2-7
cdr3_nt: TGCAGCGTTGCGAAGACAGGGGGCGTGTTGGGGACTAGCGACACCTACGAGCAGTACTTC
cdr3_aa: CSVAKTGGVLGTSDTYEQYF

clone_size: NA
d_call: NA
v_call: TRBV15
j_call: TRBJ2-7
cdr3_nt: TGTGCCACCAGCAGAGGCGGATCCTACGAGCAGTACTTC
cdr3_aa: CATSRGGSYEQYF

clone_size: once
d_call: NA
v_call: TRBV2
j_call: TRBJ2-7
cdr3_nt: TGTGCCAGCAGTGAAGAGCTAGCGTTGGGTCGCGAGCAGTACTTC
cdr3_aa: CASSEELALGREQYF

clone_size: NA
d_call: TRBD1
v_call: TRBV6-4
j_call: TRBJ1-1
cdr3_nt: TGTGCCAGCAGTAAGCAGGGGGAGAACACTGAAGCTTTCTTT
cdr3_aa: CASSKQGENTEAFF

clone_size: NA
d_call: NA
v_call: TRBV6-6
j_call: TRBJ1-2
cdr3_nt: TGTGCCAGCAGTGCCCAGGGACTGACAAACTATGGCTACACCTTC
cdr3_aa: CASSAQGLTNYGYTF

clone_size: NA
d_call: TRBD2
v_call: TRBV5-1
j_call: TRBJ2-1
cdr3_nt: TGCGCCAGCAGCTTGGGGGCTAGCGGGAGTAATGAGCAGTTCTTC
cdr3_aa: CASSLGASGSNEQFF

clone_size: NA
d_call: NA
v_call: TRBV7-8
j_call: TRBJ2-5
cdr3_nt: TGTGCCAGCAGCCCACAGTCGGAGACCCAGTACTTC
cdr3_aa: CASSPQSETQYF

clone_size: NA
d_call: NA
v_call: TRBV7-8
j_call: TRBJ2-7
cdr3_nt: TGTGCCAGCAGCTTTACAGGAGACTACGAGCAGTACTTC
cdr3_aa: CASSFTGDYEQYF

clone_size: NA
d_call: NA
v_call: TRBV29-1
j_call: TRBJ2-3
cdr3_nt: TGCAGCGTTGGAGACGGTATCACAGATACGCAGTATTTT
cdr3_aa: CSVGDGITDTQYF

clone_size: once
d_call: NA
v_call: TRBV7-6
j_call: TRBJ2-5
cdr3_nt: TGTGCCAGCAGCTTAGTCCACAGGGTCGGCCAAGAGACCCAGTACTTC
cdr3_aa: CASSLVHRVGQETQYF

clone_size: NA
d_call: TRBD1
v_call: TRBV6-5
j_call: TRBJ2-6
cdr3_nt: TGTGCCAGCAGTTGGGACAGCTCTGGGGCCAACGTCCTGACTTTC
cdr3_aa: CASSWDSSGANVLTF

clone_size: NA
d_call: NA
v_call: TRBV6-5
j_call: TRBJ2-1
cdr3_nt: TGTGCCAGCAGTTACGAGGCGAGCTCCTACAATGAGCAGTTCTTC
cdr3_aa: CASSYEASSYNEQFF

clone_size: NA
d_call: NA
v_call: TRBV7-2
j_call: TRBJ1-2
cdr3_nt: TGTGCCAGCAGCGGCCGAGGAGCAAACTATGGCTACACCTTC
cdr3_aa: CASSGRGANYGYTF